Detailed here is one T cell receptor beta chain. Antigen: not known. Repertoires were generated with immunoSEQ multiplex PCR, while TCRdb's copy carries only in-frame clones and drops some. The table shows approximately 100,000 clones, with around 86% occurring only once. Trimming took 10 bases from V and 2 from J; bases not matched to a gene: 10. CDR1 is ENHRY and CDR2 is SYGVKD in the germline V gene. CDR3 length: 16 amino acids. The data stem from a study of graft-versus-host responses after intestinal transplantation. Regarding the study as a whole: In recipient marrow, GvH clones were found, and some appeared first in ileum or blood.

The chain employs TRBV10-3 and TRBJ2-3, with TRBD2 matching over 12 bases. The clonotype originates from a human patient who received an intestinal transplant, so some T cells may come from the graft donor. Source: PBMCs, taken 255 days after intestinal transplant. The CDR3, as DNA: TGTGCCACCATGACTAGCGGGAGTGAGGACACAGATACGCAGTATTTT. Its protein product is CATMTSGSEDTDTQYF.